This T cell receptor (beta chain) was profiled in a study of blood T cell repertoires in COVID-19. The overall study: Collection of acute and convalescent COVID-19 samples took place in the United States, Italy and Spain.

CDR3 length: 17 amino acids. The V and J ends lost 5 bases and 1 base, in that order; junction bases with no gene match: 8. CDR1 SGHNT and CDR2 YENEEA come from the germline V gene. As processed by the authors: Estimated nucleated cell counts came from reference gene primer amplification. Assay used: immunoSEQ multiplex PCR; TCRdb lists only in-frame clones, some missing. That table gives V, J and clone size, and the DNA gave D and trimming. The sample holds under 85,000 clones; less than 90% are singletons and the top ten take 3% to 4%. The chain employs TRBV11-3 and TRBJ2-7; 13 nucleotides agree with TRBD2. The specimen was peripheral blood. This receptor was obtained from a man aged 45-60 years with acute or convalescent COVID-19. Here the CDR3 reads CASSPQWTSGSSYEQYF. The CDR3 bases are TGTGCCAGCAGCCCCCAATGGACTAGCGGGAGTTCCTACGAGCAGTACTTC.